The clone carrying this TCR beta chain was found a few times. Produced via immunoSEQ multiplex PCR; TCRdb's table is partial and in-frame only. The sample records under 300,000 clones, more than 70% being singletons. This entry comes from a study of blood T cell repertoires in COVID-19. The CDR3 runs to 17 residues. The V gene lost 6 bases and the J gene lost 4 bases, with 24 bases spanning the gap. Looked up from germline, CDR1 is SGHTA and CDR2 is FQGNSA. The receptor comes from a middle-aged woman who had recovered from COVID-19. What was sequenced was peripheral blood. The chain is built from TRBV7-2 and TRBJ1-1, with D tentatively TRBD1 (5 bases). The CDR3 sequence is CASSRRRDRSLSTEAFF. CDR3 bases: TGTGCCAGCAGTAGACGGAGGGACCGCAGCCTGAGCACTGAAGCTTTCTTT.